This T cell receptor beta chain was identified in a study of shared clonotypes between healthy human individuals. General observations from the study: Clonotypes shared by all four sorted-subset donors had higher generation probabilities than non-shared clonotypes.

In this sample, this clone is medium-sized. Antigen unknown. This table comes from immunoSEQ multiplex PCR, and its TCRdb copy is limited to in-frame clones, with some not included. The sample lists 150,000 to 200,000 clones, approximately 62% seen once, with about 10% in the top ten. The receptor was derived from a man between 25 and 39 years old in good health. Specimen: memory CD4+ T cells sorted from blood. Subset given: CD45RA-negative fraction.

In DNA, the CDR3 is TGTGCCAGCAGTGAACAGGAGGGCAGGACGCAGTATTTT. Translating gives CASSEQEGRTQYF. This rearrangement joins TRBV6-1 to TRBJ2-3, with D perhaps TRBD2 (6 bases). The V end was cut by 2 bases, the J end by 9 bases, with 12 bases between. Germline CDR1 is MNHNS and CDR2 is SASEGT. CDR3 length equals 13 residues.